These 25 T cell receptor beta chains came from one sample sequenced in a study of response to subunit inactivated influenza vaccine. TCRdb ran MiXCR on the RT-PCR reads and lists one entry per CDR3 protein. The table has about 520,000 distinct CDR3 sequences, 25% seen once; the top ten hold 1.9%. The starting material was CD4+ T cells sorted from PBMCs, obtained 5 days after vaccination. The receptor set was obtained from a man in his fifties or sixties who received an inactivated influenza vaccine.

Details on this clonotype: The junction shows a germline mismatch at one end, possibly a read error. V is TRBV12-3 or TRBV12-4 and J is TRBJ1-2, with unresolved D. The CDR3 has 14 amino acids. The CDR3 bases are TGTGCCAGCAGTTTCACCGAGGCTAATTATGGCTACACCTTC. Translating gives CASSFTEANYGYTF.

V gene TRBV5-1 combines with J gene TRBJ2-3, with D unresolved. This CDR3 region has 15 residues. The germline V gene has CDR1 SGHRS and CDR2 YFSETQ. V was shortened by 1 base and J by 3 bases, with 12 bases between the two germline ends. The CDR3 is CASSLMGYPTDTQYF. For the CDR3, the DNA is TGCGCCAGCAGCTTGATGGGTTACCCGACAGATACGCAGTATTTT.

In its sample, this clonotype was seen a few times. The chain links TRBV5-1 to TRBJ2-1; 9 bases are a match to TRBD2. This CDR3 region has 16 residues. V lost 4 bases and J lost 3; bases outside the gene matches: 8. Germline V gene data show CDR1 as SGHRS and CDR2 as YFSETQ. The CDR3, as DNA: TGCGCCAGCAGCGGGTCGACTAGCGGAGACTACAATGAGCAGTTCTTC. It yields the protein CASSGSTSGDYNEQFF.

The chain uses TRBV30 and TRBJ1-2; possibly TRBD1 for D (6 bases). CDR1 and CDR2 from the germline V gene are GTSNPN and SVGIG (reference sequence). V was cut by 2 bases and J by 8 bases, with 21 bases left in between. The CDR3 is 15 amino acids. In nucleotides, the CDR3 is TGTGCCTGGAGTTCACAACTCGGACAGACTCGGGGCTACACCTTC. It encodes CAWSSQLGQTRGYTF. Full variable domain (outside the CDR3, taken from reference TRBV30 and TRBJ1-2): SQTIHQWPATLVQPVGSPLSLECTVEGTSNPNLYWYRQAAGRGLQLLFYSVGIGQISSEVPQNLSASRPQDRQFILSSKKLLLSDSGFYLCAWSSQLGQTRGYTFGSGTRLTVV.

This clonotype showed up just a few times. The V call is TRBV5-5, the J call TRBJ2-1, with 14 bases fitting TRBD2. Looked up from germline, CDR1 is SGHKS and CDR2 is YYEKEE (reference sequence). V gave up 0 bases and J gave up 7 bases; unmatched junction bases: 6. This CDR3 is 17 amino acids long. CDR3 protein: CASSLALGTSGGNEQFF. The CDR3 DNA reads TGTGCCAGCAGCTTGGCCCTTGGGACTAGCGGGGGAAATGAGCAGTTCTTC.

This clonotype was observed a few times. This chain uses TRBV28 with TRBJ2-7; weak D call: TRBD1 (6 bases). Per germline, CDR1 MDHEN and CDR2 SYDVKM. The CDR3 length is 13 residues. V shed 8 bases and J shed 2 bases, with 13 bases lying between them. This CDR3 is CASYRDKPYEQYF. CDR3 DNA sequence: TGTGCCAGCTACAGGGATAAGCCCTACGAGCAGTACTTC. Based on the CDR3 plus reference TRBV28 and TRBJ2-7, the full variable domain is DVKVTQSSRYLVKRTGEKVFLECVQDMDHENMFWYRQDPGLGLRLIYFSYDVKMKEKGDIPEGYSVSREKKERFSLILESASTNQTSMYLCASYRDKPYEQYFGPGTRLTVT.

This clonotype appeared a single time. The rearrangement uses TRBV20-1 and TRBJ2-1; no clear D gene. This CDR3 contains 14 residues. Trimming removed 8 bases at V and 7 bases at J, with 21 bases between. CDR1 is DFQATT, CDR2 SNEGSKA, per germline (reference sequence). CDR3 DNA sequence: TGCAGTTCAAGAGATTGGACCGCAAGTAATGAGCAGTTCTTC. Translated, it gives CSSRDWTASNEQFF.

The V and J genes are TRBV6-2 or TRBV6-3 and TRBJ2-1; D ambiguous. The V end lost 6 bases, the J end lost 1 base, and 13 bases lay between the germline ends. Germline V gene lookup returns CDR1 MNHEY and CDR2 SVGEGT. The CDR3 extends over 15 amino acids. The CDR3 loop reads CASSQRKASYNEQFF. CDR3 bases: TGTGCCAGCAGCCAAAGAAAAGCATCCTACAATGAGCAGTTCTTC.

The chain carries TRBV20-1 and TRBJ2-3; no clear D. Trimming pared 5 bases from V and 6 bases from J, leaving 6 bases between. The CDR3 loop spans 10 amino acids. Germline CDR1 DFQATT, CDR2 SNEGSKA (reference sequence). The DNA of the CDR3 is TGCAGTGCTTTAATCGATACGCAGTATTTT. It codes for CSALIDTQYF.

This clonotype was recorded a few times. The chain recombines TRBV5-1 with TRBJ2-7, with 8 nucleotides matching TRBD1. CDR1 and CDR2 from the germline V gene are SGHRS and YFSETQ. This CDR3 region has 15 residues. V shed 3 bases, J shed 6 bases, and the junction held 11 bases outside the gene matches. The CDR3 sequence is CASSSRTGSYREQYF. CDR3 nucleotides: TGCGCCAGCAGCTCCAGGACAGGGTCGTATCGCGAGCAGTACTTC.

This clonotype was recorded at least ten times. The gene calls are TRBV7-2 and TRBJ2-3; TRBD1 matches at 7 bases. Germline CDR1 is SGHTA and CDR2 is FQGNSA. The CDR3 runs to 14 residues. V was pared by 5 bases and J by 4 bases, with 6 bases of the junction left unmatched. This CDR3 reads CASSLVGGPDTQYF. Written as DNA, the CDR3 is TGTGCCAGCAGCCTCGTAGGGGGCCCAGATACGCAGTATTTT.

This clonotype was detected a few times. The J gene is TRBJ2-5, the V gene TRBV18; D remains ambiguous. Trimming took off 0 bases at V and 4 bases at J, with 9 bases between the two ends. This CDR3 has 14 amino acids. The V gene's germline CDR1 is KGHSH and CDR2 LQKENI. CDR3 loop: CASSPPSNRETQYF. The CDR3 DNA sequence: TGTGCCAGCTCACCACCTTCGAATAGAGAGACCCAGTACTTC. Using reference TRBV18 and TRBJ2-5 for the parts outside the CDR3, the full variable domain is NAGVMQNPRHLVRRRGQEARLRCSPMKGHSHVYWYRQLPEEGLKFMVYLQKENIIDESGMPKERFSAEFPKEGPSILRIQQVVRGDSAAYFCASSPPSNRETQYFGPGTRLLVL.

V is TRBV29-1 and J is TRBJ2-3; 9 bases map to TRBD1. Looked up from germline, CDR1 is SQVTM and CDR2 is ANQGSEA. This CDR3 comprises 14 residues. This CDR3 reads CTINTGGAGDTQYF. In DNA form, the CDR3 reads TGCACCATAAATACAGGGGGCGCTGGAGATACGCAGTATTTT.

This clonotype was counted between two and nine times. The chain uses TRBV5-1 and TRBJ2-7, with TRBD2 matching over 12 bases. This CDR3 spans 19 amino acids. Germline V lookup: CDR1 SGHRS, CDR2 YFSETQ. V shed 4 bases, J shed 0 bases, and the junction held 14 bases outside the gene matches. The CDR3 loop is CASSPFPGLAGLFSYEQYF. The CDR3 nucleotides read TGCGCCAGCAGCCCATTTCCGGGACTAGCGGGCCTGTTCTCCTACGAGCAGTACTTC.

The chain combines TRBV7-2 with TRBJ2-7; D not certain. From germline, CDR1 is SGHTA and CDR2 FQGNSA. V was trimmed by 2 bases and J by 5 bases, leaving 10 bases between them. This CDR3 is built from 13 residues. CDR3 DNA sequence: TGTGCCAGCAGCTTAATTCTCAGAGACGAGCAGTACTTC. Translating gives CASSLILRDEQYF.

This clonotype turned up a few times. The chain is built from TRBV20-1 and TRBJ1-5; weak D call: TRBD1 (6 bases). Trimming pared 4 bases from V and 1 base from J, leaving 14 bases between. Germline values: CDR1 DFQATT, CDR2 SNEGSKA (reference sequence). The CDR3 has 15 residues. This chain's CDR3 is CSAKAQGQSNQPQHF. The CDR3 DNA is TGCAGTGCTAAGGCCCAGGGACAAAGCAATCAGCCCCAGCATTTT.

The CDR3: CASSELAGPFNEQFF. Here the CDR3 DNA reads TGTGCCAGCAGCGAACTAGCGGGGCCTTTCAATGAGCAGTTCTTC. This rearrangement joins TRBV5-5 to TRBJ2-1; 10 bases fit TRBD2. Germline V gene sequence: CDR1 SGHKS, CDR2 YYEKEE (reference sequence). V was clipped by 4 bases and J by 6 bases; unmatched bases: 7. This CDR3 contains 15 residues.

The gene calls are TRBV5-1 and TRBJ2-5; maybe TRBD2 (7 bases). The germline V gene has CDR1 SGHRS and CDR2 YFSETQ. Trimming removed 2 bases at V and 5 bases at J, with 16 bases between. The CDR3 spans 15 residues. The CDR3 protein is CASSFTAGAGETQYF. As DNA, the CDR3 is TGCGCCAGCAGCTTTACGGCGGGGGCAGGGGAGACCCAGTACTTC.

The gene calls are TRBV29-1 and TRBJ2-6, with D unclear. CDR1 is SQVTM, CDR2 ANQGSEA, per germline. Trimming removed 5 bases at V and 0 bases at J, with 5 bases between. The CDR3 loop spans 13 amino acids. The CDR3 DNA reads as TGCAGCGTTTTGTTCTCTGGGGCCAACGTCCTGACTTTC. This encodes CSVLFSGANVLTF.

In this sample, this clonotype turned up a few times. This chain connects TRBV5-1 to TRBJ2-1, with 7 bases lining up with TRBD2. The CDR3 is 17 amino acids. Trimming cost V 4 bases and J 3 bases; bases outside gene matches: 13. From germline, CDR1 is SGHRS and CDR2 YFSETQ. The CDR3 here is CASSGPSLASGYNEQFF. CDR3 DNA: TGCGCCAGCAGCGGCCCCTCACTAGCGTCGGGCTACAATGAGCAGTTCTTC.

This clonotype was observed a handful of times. This CDR3 is CSARSWDAGELFF. CDR3 nucleotide sequence: TGCAGTGCCCGCTCGTGGGACGCCGGGGAGCTGTTTTTT. V usage is TRBV20-1 and J usage is TRBJ2-2; D tentatively fits TRBD1 or TRBD2 (5 bases each). Trimming stripped 6 bases from V and 6 bases from J, with 14 bases between. The CDR3 extends over 13 amino acids. CDR1 and CDR2 from the germline V gene are DFQATT and SNEGSKA (reference sequence).

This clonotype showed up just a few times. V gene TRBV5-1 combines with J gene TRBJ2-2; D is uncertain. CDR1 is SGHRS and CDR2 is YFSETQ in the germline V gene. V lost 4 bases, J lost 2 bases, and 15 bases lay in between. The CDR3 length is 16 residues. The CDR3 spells CASSPQGPVNTGELFF. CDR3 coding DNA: TGCGCCAGCAGCCCACAAGGTCCGGTTAACACCGGGGAGCTGTTTTTT.

The chain's CDR3 is CASSGTSGVDEQFF. In DNA form, the CDR3 reads TGTGCCAGCAGCGGGACTAGCGGGGTCGATGAGCAGTTCTTC. The chain combines TRBV9 with TRBJ2-1; TRBD2 matches at 12 bases. V lost 3 bases, J lost 8 bases, and 3 bases stayed unmatched. The CDR3 contains 14 residues. Looked up from germline, CDR1 is SGDLS and CDR2 is YYNGEE.

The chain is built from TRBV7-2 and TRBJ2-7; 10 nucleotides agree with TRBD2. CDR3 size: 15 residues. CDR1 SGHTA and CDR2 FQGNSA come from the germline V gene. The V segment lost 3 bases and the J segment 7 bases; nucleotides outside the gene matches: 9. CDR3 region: CASSFTSGASREQYF. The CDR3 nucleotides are TGTGCCAGCAGCTTCACTAGCGGGGCTTCGCGGGAGCAGTACTTC. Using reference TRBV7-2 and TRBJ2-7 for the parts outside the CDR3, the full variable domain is GAGVSQSPSNKVTEKGKDVELRCDPISGHTALYWYRQSLGQGLEFLIYFQGNSAPDKSGLPSDRFSAERTGGSVSTLTIQRTQQEDSAVYLCASSFTSGASREQYFGPGTRLTVT.

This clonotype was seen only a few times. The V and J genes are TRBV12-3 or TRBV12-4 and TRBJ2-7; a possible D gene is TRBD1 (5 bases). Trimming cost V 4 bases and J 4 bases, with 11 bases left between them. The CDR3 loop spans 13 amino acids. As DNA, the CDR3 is TGTGCCAGCAGTTGGTACAGGAGATACGAGCAGTACTTC. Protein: CASSWYRRYEQYF.